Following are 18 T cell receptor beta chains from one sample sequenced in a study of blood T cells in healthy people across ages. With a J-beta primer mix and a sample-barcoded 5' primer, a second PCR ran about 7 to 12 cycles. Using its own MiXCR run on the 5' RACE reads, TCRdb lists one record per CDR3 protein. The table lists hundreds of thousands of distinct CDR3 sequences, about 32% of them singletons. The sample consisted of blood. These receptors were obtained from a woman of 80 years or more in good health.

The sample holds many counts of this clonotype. CDR3 coding DNA: TGCAGTGCTAGAGATGGCAGGGGGCAAAGCAATCAGCCCCAGCATTTT. Translation: CSARDGRGQSNQPQHF. The chain recombines TRBV20-1 with TRBJ1-5, with 8 bases aligning to TRBD1. J lost 1 base, V lost 0 bases, and 5 bases had no gene match. The CDR3 spans 16 residues. Germline assignment: CDR1 DFQATT and CDR2 SNEGSKA (reference sequence).

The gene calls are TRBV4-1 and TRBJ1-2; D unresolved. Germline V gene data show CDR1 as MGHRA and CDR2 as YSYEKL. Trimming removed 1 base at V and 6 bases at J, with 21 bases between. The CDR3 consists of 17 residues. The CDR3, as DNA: TGCGCCAGCAGCCAAGTTCCCCCTCTGGACGGGGTCCATGGCTACACCTTC. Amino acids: CASSQVPPLDGVHGYTF.

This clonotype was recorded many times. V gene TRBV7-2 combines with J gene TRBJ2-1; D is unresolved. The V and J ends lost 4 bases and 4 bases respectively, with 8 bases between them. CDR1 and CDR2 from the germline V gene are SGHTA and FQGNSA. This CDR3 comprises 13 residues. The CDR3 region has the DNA TGTGCCAGCAGCTCGACGGGTTACAATGAGCAGTTCTTC. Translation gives CASSSTGYNEQFF.

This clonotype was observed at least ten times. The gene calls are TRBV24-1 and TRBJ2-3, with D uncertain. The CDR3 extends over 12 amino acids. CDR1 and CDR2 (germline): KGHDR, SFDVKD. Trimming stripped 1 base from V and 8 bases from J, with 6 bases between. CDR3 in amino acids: CATSDLFGTQYF. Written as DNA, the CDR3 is TGTGCCACCAGTGATTTATTTGGTACGCAGTATTTT.

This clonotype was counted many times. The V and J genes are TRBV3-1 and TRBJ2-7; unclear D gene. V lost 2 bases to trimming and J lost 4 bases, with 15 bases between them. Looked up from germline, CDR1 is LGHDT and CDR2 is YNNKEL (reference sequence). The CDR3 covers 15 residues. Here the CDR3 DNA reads TGTGCCAGCAGCCAATCCCCGCAGGAATCGTACGAGCAGTACTTC. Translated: CASSQSPQESYEQYF.

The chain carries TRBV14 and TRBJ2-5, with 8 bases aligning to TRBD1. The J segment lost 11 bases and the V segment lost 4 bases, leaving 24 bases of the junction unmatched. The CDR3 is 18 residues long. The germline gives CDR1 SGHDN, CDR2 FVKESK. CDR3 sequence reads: CASSRPQGQGARLNEQYF. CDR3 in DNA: TGTGCCAGCAGCCGACCCCAAGGCCAGGGGGCGAGGTTGAATGAGCAGTACTTC.

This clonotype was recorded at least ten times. CDR3 amino acids: CSAVYTDTQYF. The CDR3 DNA is TGCAGTGCTGTATATACAGATACGCAGTATTTT. The chain uses TRBV20-1 and TRBJ2-3, with D uncertain. Germline assignment: CDR1 DFQATT and CDR2 SNEGSKA (reference sequence). V was cut by 5 bases and J by 3 bases, with 6 bases left in between. The CDR3 covers 11 residues.

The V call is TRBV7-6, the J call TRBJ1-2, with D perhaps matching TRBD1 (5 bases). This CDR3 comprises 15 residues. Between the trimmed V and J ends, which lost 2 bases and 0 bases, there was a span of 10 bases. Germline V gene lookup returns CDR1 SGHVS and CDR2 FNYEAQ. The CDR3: CASSLTQTANYGYTF. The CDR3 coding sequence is TGTGCCAGCAGCTTAACGCAGACAGCTAACTATGGCTACACCTTC.

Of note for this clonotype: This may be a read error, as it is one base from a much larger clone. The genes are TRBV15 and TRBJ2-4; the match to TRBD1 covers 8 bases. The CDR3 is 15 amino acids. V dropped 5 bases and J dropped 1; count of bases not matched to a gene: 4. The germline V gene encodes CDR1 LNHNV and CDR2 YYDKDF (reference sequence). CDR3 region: CATSCGTGAKNIQYF. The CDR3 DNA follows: TGTGCCACCAGCTGCGGGACAGGTGCCAAAAACATTCAGTACTTC.

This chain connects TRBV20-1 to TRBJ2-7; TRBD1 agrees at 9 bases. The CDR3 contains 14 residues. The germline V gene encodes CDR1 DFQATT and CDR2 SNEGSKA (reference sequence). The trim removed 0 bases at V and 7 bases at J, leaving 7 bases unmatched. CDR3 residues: CSARDQGQGDEQYF. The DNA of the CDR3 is TGCAGTGCTAGAGATCAGGGACAGGGAGATGAGCAGTACTTC.

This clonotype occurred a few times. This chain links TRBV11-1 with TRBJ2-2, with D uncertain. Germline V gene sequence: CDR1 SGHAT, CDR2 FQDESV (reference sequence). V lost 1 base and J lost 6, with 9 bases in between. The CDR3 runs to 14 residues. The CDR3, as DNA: TGTGCCAGCAGCTTAGTGCGGTTTGCCGGGGAGCTGTTTTTT. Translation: CASSLVRFAGELFF.

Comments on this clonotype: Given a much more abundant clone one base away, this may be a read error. The CDR3 sequence: CAWAHGDTQYF. As DNA, the CDR3 is TGTGCCTGGGCACACGGAGATACGCAGTATTTT. The chain employs TRBV30 and TRBJ2-3, with D hard to call. CDR1 is GTSNPN, CDR2 SVGIG, per germline (reference sequence). V shed 5 bases and J shed 5 bases, with 8 bases lying between them. The CDR3 covers 11 residues.

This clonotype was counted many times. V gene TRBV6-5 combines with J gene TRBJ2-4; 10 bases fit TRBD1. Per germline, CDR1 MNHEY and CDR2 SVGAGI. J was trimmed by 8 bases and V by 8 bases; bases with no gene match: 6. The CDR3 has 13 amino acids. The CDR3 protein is CASARDRGDIQYF. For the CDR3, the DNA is TGTGCCAGCGCCCGGGACAGGGGTGACATTCAGTACTTC.

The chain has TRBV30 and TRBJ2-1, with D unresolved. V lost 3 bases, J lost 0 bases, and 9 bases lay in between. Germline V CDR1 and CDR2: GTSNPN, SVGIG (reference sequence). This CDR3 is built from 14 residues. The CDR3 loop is CAWRPRSSYNEQFF. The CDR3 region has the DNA TGTGCCTGGAGGCCTCGGAGCTCCTACAATGAGCAGTTCTTC. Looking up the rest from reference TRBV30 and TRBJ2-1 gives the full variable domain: SQTIHQWPATLVQPVGSPLSLECTVEGTSNPNLYWYRQAAGRGLQLLFYSVGIGQISSEVPQNLSASRPQDRQFILSSKKLLLSDSGFYLCAWRPRSSYNEQFFGPGTRLTVL.

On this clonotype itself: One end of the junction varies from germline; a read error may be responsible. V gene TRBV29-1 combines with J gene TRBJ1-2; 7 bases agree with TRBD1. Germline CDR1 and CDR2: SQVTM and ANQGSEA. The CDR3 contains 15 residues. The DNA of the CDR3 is TGCAGCATTGAAGACCTGCTGACAGGGAGGAGTGGCTACACCTTC. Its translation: CSIEDLLTGRSGYTF.

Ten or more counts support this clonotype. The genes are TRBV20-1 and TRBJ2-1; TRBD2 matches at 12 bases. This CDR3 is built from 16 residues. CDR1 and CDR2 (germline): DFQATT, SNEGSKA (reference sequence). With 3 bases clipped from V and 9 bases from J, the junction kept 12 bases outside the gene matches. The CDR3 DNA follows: TGCAGTGCTAGGGGGGCCCTAGCGGGGGGGCCAAGTGAGCAGTTCTTC. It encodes CSARGALAGGPSEQFF.

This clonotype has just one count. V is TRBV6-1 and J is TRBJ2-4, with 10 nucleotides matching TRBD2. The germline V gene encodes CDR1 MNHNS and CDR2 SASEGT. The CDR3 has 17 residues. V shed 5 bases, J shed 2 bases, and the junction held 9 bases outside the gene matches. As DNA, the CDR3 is TGTGCCAGCAGTCCGACGACTAGCGGGTTAACCAAAAACATTCAGTACTTC. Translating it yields CASSPTTSGLTKNIQYF.

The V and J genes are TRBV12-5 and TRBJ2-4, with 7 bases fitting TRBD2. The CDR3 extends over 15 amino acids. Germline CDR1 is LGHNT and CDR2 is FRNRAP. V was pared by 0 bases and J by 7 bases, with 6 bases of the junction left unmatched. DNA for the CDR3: TGTGCTAGTGGTTTGGTAGGGCTAGCGGTGAACATTCAGTACTTC. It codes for CASGLVGLAVNIQYF. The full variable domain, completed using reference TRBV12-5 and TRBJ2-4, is DARVTQTPRHKVTEMGQEVTMRCQPILGHNTVFWYRQTMMQGLELLAYFRNRAPLDDSGMPKDRFSAEMPDATLATLKIQPSEPRDSAVYFCASGLVGLAVNIQYFGAGTRLSVL.